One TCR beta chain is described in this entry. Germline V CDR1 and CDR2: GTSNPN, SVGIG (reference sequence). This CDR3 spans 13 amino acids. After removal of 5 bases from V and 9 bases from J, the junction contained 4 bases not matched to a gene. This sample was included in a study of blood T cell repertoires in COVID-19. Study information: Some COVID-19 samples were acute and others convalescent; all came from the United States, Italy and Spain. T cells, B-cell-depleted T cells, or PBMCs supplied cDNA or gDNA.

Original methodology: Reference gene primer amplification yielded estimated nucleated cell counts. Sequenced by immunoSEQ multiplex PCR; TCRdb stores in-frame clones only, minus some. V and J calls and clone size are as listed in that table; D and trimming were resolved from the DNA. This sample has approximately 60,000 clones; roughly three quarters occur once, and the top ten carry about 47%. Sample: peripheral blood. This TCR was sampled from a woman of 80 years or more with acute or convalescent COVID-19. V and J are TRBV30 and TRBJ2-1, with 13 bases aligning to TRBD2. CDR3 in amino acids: CAWGLAGVSEQFF. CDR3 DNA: TGTGCCTGGGGACTAGCGGGAGTTTCTGAGCAGTTCTTC.